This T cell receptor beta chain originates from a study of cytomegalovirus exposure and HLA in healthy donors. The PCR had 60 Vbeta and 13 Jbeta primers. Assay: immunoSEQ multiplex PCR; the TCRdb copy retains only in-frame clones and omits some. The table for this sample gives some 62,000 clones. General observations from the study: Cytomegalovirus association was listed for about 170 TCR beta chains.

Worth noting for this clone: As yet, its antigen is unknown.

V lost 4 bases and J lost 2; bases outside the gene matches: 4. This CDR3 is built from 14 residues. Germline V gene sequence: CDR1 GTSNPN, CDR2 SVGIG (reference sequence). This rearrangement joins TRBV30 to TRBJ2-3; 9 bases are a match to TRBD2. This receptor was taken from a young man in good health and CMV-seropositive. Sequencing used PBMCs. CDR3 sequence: CAWTSGALTDTQYF. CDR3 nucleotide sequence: TGTGCCTGGACTAGCGGGGCTCTCACAGATACGCAGTATTTT.